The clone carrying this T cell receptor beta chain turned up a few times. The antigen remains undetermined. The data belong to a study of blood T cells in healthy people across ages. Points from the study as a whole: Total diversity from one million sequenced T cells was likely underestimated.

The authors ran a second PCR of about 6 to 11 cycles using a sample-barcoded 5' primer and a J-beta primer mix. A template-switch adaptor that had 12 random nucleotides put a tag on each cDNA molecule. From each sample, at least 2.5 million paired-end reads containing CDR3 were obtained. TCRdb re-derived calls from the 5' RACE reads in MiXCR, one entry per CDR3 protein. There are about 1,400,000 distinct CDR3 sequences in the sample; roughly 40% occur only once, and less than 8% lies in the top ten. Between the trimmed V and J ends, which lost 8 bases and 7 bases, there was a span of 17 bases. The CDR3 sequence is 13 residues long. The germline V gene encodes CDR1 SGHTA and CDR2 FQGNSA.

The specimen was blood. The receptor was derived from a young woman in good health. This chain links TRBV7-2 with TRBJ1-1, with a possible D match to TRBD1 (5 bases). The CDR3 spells CASARQGSGEAFF. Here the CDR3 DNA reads TGTGCCAGCGCCAGGCAGGGATCGGGTGAAGCTTTCTTT.